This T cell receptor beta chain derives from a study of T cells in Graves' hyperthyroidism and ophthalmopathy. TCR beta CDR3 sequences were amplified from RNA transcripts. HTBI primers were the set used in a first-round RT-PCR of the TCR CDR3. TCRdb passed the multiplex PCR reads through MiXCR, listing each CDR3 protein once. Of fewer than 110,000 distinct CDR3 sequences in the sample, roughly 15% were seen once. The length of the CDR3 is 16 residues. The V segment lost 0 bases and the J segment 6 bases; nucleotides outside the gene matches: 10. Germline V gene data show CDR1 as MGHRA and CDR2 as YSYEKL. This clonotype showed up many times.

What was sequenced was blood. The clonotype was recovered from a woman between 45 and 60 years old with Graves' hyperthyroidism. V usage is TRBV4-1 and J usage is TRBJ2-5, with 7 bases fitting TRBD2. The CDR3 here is CASSQDAGQGGQTQYF. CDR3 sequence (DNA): TGCGCCAGCAGCCAAGATGCAGGGCAGGGAGGGCAGACCCAGTACTTC.